The table lists the clone carrying this T cell receptor beta chain with many counts. The CDR3 length is 13 residues. The V and J ends lost 8 bases and 2 bases respectively, with 11 bases between them. CDR1 and CDR2 from the germline V gene are MNHEY and SMNVEV (reference sequence). Making the bulk TCR libraries relied on previously described methods and listed TCR primers. TCRdb redid the calling of the PCR reads with MiXCR, one entry per CDR3 protein. The sample has hundreds of thousands of distinct CDR3 sequences, just under 20% seen once; the top ten hold roughly 0.9%. The record originates from a study of molecular identifiers for immune sequencing clone quantification.

This receptor was identified in a human donor in good health. Some libraries in this study had Jurkat cell RNA spiked in. The sequencing sample was made of naive CD8+ T cells from blood, with Jurkat cell RNA spiked in. The subset is: FACS-sorted CD8+CD4-CCR7+CD45RA+ naive T cells. J is TRBJ2-3 and V is TRBV27; tentatively, D is TRBD2 (5 bases). CDR3 amino acids: CASGSLNTDTQYF. Here the CDR3 DNA reads TGTGCCAGCGGGAGTCTCAACACAGATACGCAGTATTTT.